This T cell receptor beta chain is from a study of shared clonotypes between healthy human individuals. Comments on this clone: Its antigen is unknown.

This CDR3 comprises 19 residues. With 5 bases removed from V and 1 base from J, the gap between germline ends came to 23 bases. Germline loops: CDR1 SGHTA, CDR2 FQGTGA. Splitting of each subset's genomic DNA was done evenly across several immunoSEQ plates. Each sorted subset replicate got 200 ng genomic DNA, tens of thousands of genomes. Some clones are missing from TCRdb's copy, which holds only in-frame ones; the method was immunoSEQ multiplex PCR. This sample has around 980,000 clones, with roughly 74% found just once. Overall study findings and caveats: Some naive CD4 clonotypes, about 5.5%, turned up in common across several donors.

The source of this sequence is a man aged 18 to 30 in good health. Some clones in this sample may be carry-over from other donors' samples. This rearrangement joins TRBV7-3 to TRBJ2-2; D is perhaps TRBD1 (7 bases). Sequencing was carried out using memory CD4+ T cells from PBMCs. Subset defined: CD45RA-negative fraction. The CDR3 DNA sequence: TGTGCCAGCAGCCCAAGCCGGCAGGGGGGCCTAATGAACACCGGGGAGCTGTTTTTT. Translated: CASSPSRQGGLMNTGELFF.